The 2 T cell receptor beta chains given below trace back to one sample, sequenced in a study of T-cell reconstitution after alpha-beta-depleted transplantation in children (TCRdb year 2016). Libraries came from PCR. The sample was run on an Illumina HiSeq 2500. Molecular barcoding was employed in the preparation of TCR libraries, with unique molecular identifiers being used to normalize TCRbeta repertoire quantification. The public reads were quality trimmed at Q25 with fastp and then assembled into clones with MiXCR by TCRdb, keeping productive beta chains. Each CDR3 protein appears once, grouped with its most common genes and DNA. The sample table shows about 600,000 distinct CDR3 sequences, and under 30% are seen once. The ten largest clones capture 13% to 15% of the sample. The treatment or condition label of this sample denotes: allogeneic hematopoietic cell transplantation with graft depleted of TCRalphabeta T cells and CD19 B cells.

The source was PBMCs, mostly from graft donor cells, collected 360 days after TCRalphabeta/CD19-depleted stem cell transplant. All receptors come from a boy less than two years old who had a stem cell transplant for acute myeloid leukemia, so the T cells may come from the graft donor.

The sample holds many counts of this clonotype. The V call is TRBV7-3, the J call TRBJ1-1; D is possibly TRBD1 (5 bases). This CDR3 region has 13 residues. Trimming took 5 bases from V and 0 from J, leaving 7 bases between them. Germline assignment: CDR1 SGHTA and CDR2 FQGTGA. The CDR3 coding sequence is TGTGCCAGCAGCCAGGGTATGAACACTGAAGCTTTCTTT. It yields the protein CASSQGMNTEAFF.

This sequence joins TRBV20-1 and TRBJ2-3; 13 nucleotides agree with TRBD2. V lost 6 bases, J lost 0 bases, and 6 bases stayed unmatched. The CDR3 has 16 amino acids. Germline CDR1 DFQATT, CDR2 SNEGSKA (reference sequence). The CDR3 nucleotides read TGCAGTGCCGCACTAGCGGGGGGGTATAGCACAGATACGCAGTATTTT. Its protein product is CSAALAGGYSTDTQYF.